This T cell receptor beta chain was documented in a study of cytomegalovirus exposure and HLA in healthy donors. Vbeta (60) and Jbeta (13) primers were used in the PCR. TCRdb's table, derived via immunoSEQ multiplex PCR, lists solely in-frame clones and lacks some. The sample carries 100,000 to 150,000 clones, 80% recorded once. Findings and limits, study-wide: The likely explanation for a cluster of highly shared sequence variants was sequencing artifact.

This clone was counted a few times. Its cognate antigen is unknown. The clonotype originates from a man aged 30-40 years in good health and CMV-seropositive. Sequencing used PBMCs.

In DNA, the CDR3 is TGCGCCAGCAGTGCAGTCGACAGGGGGGACACTGAAGCTTTCTTT. Its translation is CASSAVDRGDTEAFF. The chain combines TRBV10-1 with TRBJ1-1, with 9 nucleotides matching TRBD1. Germline values: CDR1 WNHNN, CDR2 SYGVQD (reference sequence). This CDR3 is built from 15 residues. The junction had 6 bases not matched to a gene; V was cut back by 4 bases and J by 3 bases.